Sequencing of this T cell receptor (beta chain) was carried out in a study of shared clonotypes between healthy human individuals. Trimming stripped 1 base from V and 8 bases from J, with 12 bases between. Germline values: CDR1 SGHNT, CDR2 YENEEA. The CDR3 covers 14 residues. Among the donors, all were Caucasian adults who lived in Nashville, Tennessee. PCR replicates performed on unsorted PBMC used approximately 300 ng DNA, around 33,000 T cell genomes. In the original processing: With immunoSEQ giving junction-only sequences and no quality scores, filtering differed. Clones were sequenced by immunoSEQ multiplex PCR, and TCRdb holds only the in-frame ones, with some missing. D and trimming come from the DNA, and the V and J calls and clone size come from that table. The data show approximately 440,000 clones, approximately 71% seen once.

Sample: PBMCs. The chain combines TRBV11-3 with TRBJ2-1; D not resolved. The source is a woman in her thirties or forties in good health. Some clones in this sample may be carry-over from other donors' samples. CDR3 bases: TGTGCCAGCAGCTTAGTGACCTCGACCGATGAGCAGTTCTTC. Protein: CASSLVTSTDEQFF.